The clone carrying this T cell receptor (beta chain) showed up many times. The data belong to a study of T cells after yellow fever vaccination. Study as a whole: Where fractions had low cell numbers, libraries were prepared from them with the SMART-Seq v4 Ultra Low Input RNA kit.

In TCRdb, the 5' RACE reads were re-called with MiXCR into one record per CDR3 protein. Of 100,000 to 150,000 distinct CDR3 sequences listed, about 7.8% are singletons. The specimen was CD4+ T cells sorted from PBMCs, collected more than 40 days after the first yellow fever vaccination. This sequence originates from a young man who received the YFV17D yellow fever vaccine.

CDR3 amino acids: CASSRDRRKMITQYF. The CDR3 DNA is TGTGCCAGCAGCCGCGACAGGAGGAAGATGATTACGCAGTATTTT. The rearrangement joins TRBV7-9 to TRBJ2-3; maybe TRBD1 (6 bases). The V end lost 5 bases, the J end lost 8 bases, and 20 bases lay between the germline ends. Germline lookup yields CDR1 SEHNR and CDR2 FQNEAQ (reference sequence). The CDR3 consists of 15 residues.